This TCR beta chain was documented in a study of T cell repertoires in cytomegalovirus infection. Study details: Public TCR beta signatures indicated both CMV infection and matching HLA type. Regarding the study as a whole: Clonotype analysis showed dominance of the ex vivo response by HLA-C-restricted CMV-specific TCR beta clonotypes.

With V trimmed by 5 bases and J by 3 bases, 9 bases remained unmatched. The CDR3 consists of 17 residues. CDR1 MNHNY and CDR2 SVGAGI come from the germline V gene (reference sequence). TCRdb recomputed calls from the reads with MiXCR, one row per CDR3 protein. The sample includes hundreds of thousands of distinct CDR3 sequences, over 15% of them seen just once. A few counts support this clonotype. Its antigen is not identified. This sequence joins TRBV6-6 and TRBJ2-5; 13 nucleotides line up with TRBD2. Specimen: PBMCs. The receptor comes from a human donor in good health (CMV status not recorded). Some clones in this sample may be carry-over from other donors' samples. CDR3 sequence (DNA): TGTGCCAGCAGTAGAGCCTCCGGGACTAGCGGGGAAGAGACCCAGTACTTC. Protein product: CASSRASGTSGEETQYF.